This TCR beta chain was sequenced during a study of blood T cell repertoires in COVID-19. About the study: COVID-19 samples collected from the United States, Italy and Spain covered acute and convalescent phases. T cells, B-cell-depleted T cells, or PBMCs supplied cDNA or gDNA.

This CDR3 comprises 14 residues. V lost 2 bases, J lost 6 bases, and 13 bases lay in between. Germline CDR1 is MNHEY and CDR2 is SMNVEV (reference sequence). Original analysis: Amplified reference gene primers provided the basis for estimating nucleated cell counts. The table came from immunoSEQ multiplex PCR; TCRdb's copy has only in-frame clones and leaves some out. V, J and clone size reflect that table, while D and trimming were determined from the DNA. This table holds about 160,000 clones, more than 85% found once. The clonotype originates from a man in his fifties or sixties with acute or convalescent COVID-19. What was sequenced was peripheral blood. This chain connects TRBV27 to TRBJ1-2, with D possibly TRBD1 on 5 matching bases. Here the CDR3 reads CASSLTQGFHGYTF. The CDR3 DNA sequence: TGTGCCAGCAGTTTAACCCAGGGCTTCCATGGCTACACCTTC.